This TCR beta chain was documented in a study of identical twins. V shed 0 bases and J shed 7 bases, with 16 bases lying between them. The CDR3 is 15 residues long. Germline lookup yields CDR1 SGHAT and CDR2 FQNNGV. TCRdb redid the calling of the 5' RACE reads with MiXCR, one entry per CDR3 protein. Counted here are approximately 600,000 distinct CDR3 sequences, roughly 9.9% occurring once; the ten biggest clones make up under 3.5%. The data also belong to a second study, concerning yellow fever vaccine responses in identical twins.

The sequenced material came from PBMCs. The sequence derives from a woman aged 18-29 years in good health. The chain employs TRBV11-2 and TRBJ2-7; D unresolved. The CDR3 DNA reads as TGTGCCAGCAGCTTAGATGGGTCGAGCCTAATGGAGCAGTACTTC. Protein product: CASSLDGSSLMEQYF.